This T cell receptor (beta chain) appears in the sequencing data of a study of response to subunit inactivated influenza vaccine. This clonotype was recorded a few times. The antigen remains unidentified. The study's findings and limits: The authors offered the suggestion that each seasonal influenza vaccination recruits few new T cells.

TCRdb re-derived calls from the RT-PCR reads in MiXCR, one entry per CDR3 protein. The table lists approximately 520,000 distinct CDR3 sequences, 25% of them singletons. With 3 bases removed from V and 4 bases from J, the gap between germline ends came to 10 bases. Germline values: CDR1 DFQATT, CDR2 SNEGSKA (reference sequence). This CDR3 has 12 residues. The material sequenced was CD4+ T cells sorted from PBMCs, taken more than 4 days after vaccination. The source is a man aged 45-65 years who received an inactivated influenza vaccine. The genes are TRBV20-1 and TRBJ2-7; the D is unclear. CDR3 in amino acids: CSARELLYEQYF. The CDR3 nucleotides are TGCAGTGCTAGGGAACTTTTATACGAGCAGTACTTC.